The 11 T cell receptor beta chains given below trace back to one sample, sequenced in a study of human T cells and chemical hapten exposure. Regarding time point: pre-sensitization, week 0. The treatment: therapeutic diphenylcyclopropenone sensitization with weekly scalp DPC. TCRdb fed the RACE reads into MiXCR, producing one record per CDR3 protein. This sample has 80,000 to 100,000 distinct CDR3 sequences, with less than 14% found just once. The sample consisted of whole blood, taken in connection with sensitization to the hapten diphenylcyclopropenone (DPC). The receptors originated from an older woman with alopecia areata. Some clones in this sample may be carry-over from other donors' samples.

The sample holds a few counts of this clonotype. V usage is TRBV10-3 and J usage is TRBJ2-3, with 10 positions matching TRBD2. The CDR3 sequence is 18 residues long. In germline, CDR1 is ENHRY, CDR2 SYGVKD. J was trimmed by 2 bases and V by 4 bases; bases with no gene match: 12. CDR3 region: CAISGAWLAGAFTDTQYF. The CDR3 DNA follows: TGTGCCATCAGTGGGGCCTGGCTAGCGGGGGCATTCACAGATACGCAGTATTTT.

J is TRBJ2-3 and V is TRBV29-1; D perhaps matches TRBD2 (6 bases). CDR1 and CDR2 from the germline V gene are SQVTM and ANQGSEA. The CDR3 runs to 14 residues. Trimming shortened V by 3 bases and J by 3 bases, and 13 bases separated the two germline ends. CDR3 in DNA: TGCAGCGTTGATTCTGGGACTTTTACAGATACGCAGTATTTT. Protein: CSVDSGTFTDTQYF.

This clonotype has at least ten counts. V is TRBV7-9 and J is TRBJ2-4; the D is unclear. Trimming pared 4 bases from V and 0 bases from J, leaving 10 bases between. Germline V gene lookup returns CDR1 SEHNR and CDR2 FQNEAQ (reference sequence). This CDR3 spans 15 amino acids. The CDR3 here is CASSSQAVAKNIQYF. For the CDR3, the DNA is TGTGCCAGCAGCTCTCAAGCCGTAGCCAAAAACATTCAGTACTTC.

This clonotype was recorded many times. DNA of the CDR3: TGTGCCAGCAGCTTAGGACAGGGATCCTATACTGAAGCTTTCTTT. It translates to CASSLGQGSYTEAFF. The genes are TRBV7-2 and TRBJ1-1; 7 bases map to TRBD1. Germline values: CDR1 SGHTA, CDR2 FQGNSA. CDR3 length equals 15 residues. V dropped 1 base and J dropped 5; count of bases not matched to a gene: 7.

The chain is built from TRBV4-3 and TRBJ1-2; 7 positions agree with TRBD1. V trimming: 0 bases; J trimming: 8 bases; junction bases outside the gene matches: 3. This CDR3 is 13 amino acids long. Germline V gene data show CDR1 as LGHNA and CDR2 as YSLEER. In nucleotides, the CDR3 is TGCGCCAGCAGCCAAGATCAGGGGGGCGGCTACACCTTC. Its protein product is CASSQDQGGGYTF.

This clonotype was counted only a few times. The rearrangement joins TRBV13 to TRBJ2-1; D may be TRBD1 (6 bases). There are 16 residues in the CDR3. Trimming left V 6 bases short and J 0 bases short, with 15 bases between. CDR1 and CDR2 from the germline V gene are PRHDT and FYEKMQ (reference sequence). CDR3 DNA: TGTGCCAGCAGAGCCTCCACAGGGAGCTCCTACAATGAGCAGTTCTTC. Translation gives CASRASTGSSYNEQFF.

This clonotype showed up many times. V gene TRBV5-1 combines with J gene TRBJ2-7, with D unclear. V lost 1 base and J 3 bases, leaving 8 bases between the germline ends. CDR1 and CDR2 (germline): SGHRS, YFSETQ. CDR3 length: 13 residues. This CDR3 is CASSLNGDYEQYF. In DNA, the CDR3 is TGCGCCAGCAGCTTGAACGGAGACTACGAGCAGTACTTC. Full variable domain (remainder filled in from reference TRBV5-1 and TRBJ2-7): KAGVTQTPRYLIKTRGQQVTLSCSPISGHRSVSWYQQTPGQGLQFLFEYFSETQRNKGNFPGRFSGRQFSNSRSEMNVSTLELGDSALYLCASSLNGDYEQYFGPGTRLTVT.

This clonotype has a count of ten or more. The V call is TRBV3-1, the J call TRBJ1-1, with 7 bases identical to TRBD1. Per germline, CDR1 LGHDT and CDR2 YNNKEL (reference sequence). V shed 4 bases, J shed 10 bases, and the junction held 6 bases outside the gene matches. The CDR3 is made up of 12 amino acids. The CDR3 nucleotides are TGTGCCAGCAGCCTGACAGGGATGCGAGCTTTCTTT. Its protein is CASSLTGMRAFF.

This chain links TRBV27 with TRBJ2-5; TRBD2 matches 7 bases. The V gene end was trimmed by 6 bases and the J gene end by 4 bases; junction bases not matched to a gene: 8. Germline-derived CDR1 and CDR2 are MNHEY and SMNVEV (reference sequence). The CDR3 consists of 14 residues. CDR3 loop: CASSAGGFRETQYF. CDR3 nucleotides: TGTGCCAGCAGCGCCGGGGGGTTCCGAGAGACCCAGTACTTC.

This clonotype occurred many times. The V call is TRBV29-1, the J call TRBJ2-1; D may correspond to TRBD1 or TRBD2 (5 bases each). V was cut by 5 bases and J by 6 bases, with 8 bases left in between. Germline V gene sequence: CDR1 SQVTM, CDR2 ANQGSEA. The CDR3 extends over 11 amino acids. CDR3 nucleotide sequence: TGCAGCGTTTGGGACGGCAATGAGCAGTTCTTC. This sequence encodes CSVWDGNEQFF.

The J gene is TRBJ1-4, the V gene TRBV12-3 or TRBV12-4, with 8 bases fitting TRBD1. This CDR3 is built from 16 residues. The V gene end was trimmed by 3 bases and the J gene end by 3 bases; junction bases not matched to a gene: 6. This CDR3 reads CASSFWTGQANEKLFF. CDR3 in DNA: TGTGCCAGCAGTTTCTGGACGGGACAGGCTAATGAAAAACTGTTTTTT.